The next 2 T cell receptor beta chains were all read from a single sample in a study of PD-L1 blockade in urothelial cancer. Using immunoSEQ multiplex PCR, the repertoire was profiled, and TCRdb retains in-frame clones only, with some absent. The sample has 55,000 to 70,000 clones; 86% are singletons. Sequenced material: PBMCs, taken around atezolizumab (anti-PD-L1) treatment. Source of these receptors: a man between 45 and 60 years old with urothelial cancer.

The gene calls are TRBV2 and TRBJ2-6; D uncertain. Trimming took 3 bases from V and 1 from J, leaving 4 bases between them. Per the germline V gene, CDR1 is SNHLY and CDR2 is FYNNEI. This CDR3 has 14 amino acids. For the CDR3, the DNA is TGTGCCAGCAGTGACAGGTCTGGGGCCAACGTCCTGACTTTC. Translating gives CASSDRSGANVLTF.

This chain joins TRBV20-1 and TRBJ2-7, with D perhaps matching TRBD2 (5 bases). This CDR3 region has 11 residues. Deletions cut 5 bases from V and 6 bases from J, with 11 bases between. Germline CDR1 reads DFQATT; CDR2 reads SNEGSKA (reference sequence). The CDR3 region is CSADPRGEQYF. The CDR3 nucleotides are TGCAGTGCTGACCCCCGGGGCGAGCAGTACTTC.